The 26 T cell receptor beta chains in this list originate from one sample, sequenced in a study of STAT5B mutations in CD4+ large granular lymphocyte leukemia. Measured with immunoSEQ multiplex PCR; TCRdb has only the in-frame clones, and not every one. Among about 36,000 clones listed, more than 75% were seen once. Sequenced input: CD4+ T cells from blood buffy coats. All receptors derive from a human donor in good health.

DNA of the CDR3: TGTGCCAGCTCGCATGGGGCTGTTTATGGCTACACCTTC. Translating it yields CASSHGAVYGYTF. The chain links TRBV18 to TRBJ1-2; TRBD1 is a possible D gene (5 bases). The CDR3 runs to 13 residues. Looked up from germline, CDR1 is KGHSH and CDR2 is LQKENI. With 6 bases removed from V and 5 bases from J, the gap between germline ends came to 13 bases.

The V gene is TRBV6-1, the J gene TRBJ2-3; 11 bases agree with TRBD2. CDR1 is MNHNS and CDR2 is SASEGT in the germline V gene. CDR3 size: 17 residues. V dropped 4 bases and J dropped 3; count of bases not matched to a gene: 9. Here the CDR3 reads CASSAIAGGLLTDTQYF. The CDR3 nucleotides read TGTGCCAGCAGTGCTATAGCGGGGGGGTTGTTAACAGATACGCAGTATTTT.

A few counts support this clone. The V gene is TRBV6-5, the J gene TRBJ1-5, with D perhaps TRBD1 (6 bases). CDR1 is MNHEY and CDR2 is SVGAGI in the germline V gene. This CDR3 is built from 13 residues. The ends were cut back, 2 bases at V and 7 bases at J, with 9 bases in the middle. This CDR3 is CASSYDRSQPQHF. Written as DNA, the CDR3 is TGTGCCAGCAGTTACGACAGGAGCCAGCCCCAGCATTTT.

This clone occurred once. This chain joins TRBV7-2 and TRBJ2-7; 14 nucleotides match TRBD2. The ends lost 3 bases at V and 3 bases at J; junction bases unmatched: 7. CDR1 SGHTA and CDR2 FQGNSA come from the germline V gene. This CDR3 contains 17 residues. The CDR3 nucleotides are TGTGCCAGCAGCTTTCGGACTAGCGGGAGGACCAGCTACGAGCAGTACTTC. Encoded protein: CASSFRTSGRTSYEQYF.

The rearrangement uses TRBV6-5 and TRBJ2-3; weak D call: TRBD2 (7 bases). Trimming left V 1 base short and J 6 bases short, with 14 bases between. Germline V CDR1 and CDR2: MNHEY, SVGAGI. This CDR3 contains 15 residues. This CDR3 reads CASSYFVGGHDTQYF. CDR3 in DNA: TGTGCCAGCAGTTACTTCGTCGGGGGGCACGATACGCAGTATTTT.

This chain uses TRBV6-5 with TRBJ1-3; D is perhaps TRBD1 (5 bases). The CDR3 covers 14 residues. Deletions cut 6 bases from V and 2 bases from J, with 11 bases between. From germline, CDR1 is MNHEY and CDR2 SVGAGI. The CDR3 spells CASRLGTAGNTIYF. CDR3 coding DNA: TGTGCCAGCAGATTGGGGACGGCTGGAAACACCATATATTTT.

The table lists this clone with a count of one. This chain uses TRBV29-1 with TRBJ1-2; TRBD1 agrees at 7 bases. Trimming removed 4 bases from V and 2 bases from J; junction bases left unmatched: 4. CDR3 length: 13 residues. Germline V lookup: CDR1 SQVTM, CDR2 ANQGSEA. The CDR3 reads CSVGTGWNYGYTF. The CDR3, as DNA: TGCAGCGTTGGGACAGGTTGGAACTATGGCTACACCTTC.

This chain links TRBV4-1 with TRBJ2-1; D unclear. With 4 bases removed from V and 9 bases from J, the gap between germline ends came to 16 bases. The germline V gene has CDR1 MGHRA and CDR2 YSYEKL. The CDR3 has 14 residues. CDR3 protein: CASSPQGILGEQFF. CDR3 DNA: TGCGCCAGCAGCCCCCAAGGGATTCTGGGTGAGCAGTTCTTC.

This chain joins TRBV18 and TRBJ2-3; possible D gene TRBD1, 6 bases. Germline V CDR1 and CDR2: KGHSH, LQKENI. This CDR3 comprises 15 residues. The V end lost 5 bases, the J end lost 0 bases, and 12 bases lay between the germline ends. CDR3 sequence: CASSSRQDSTDTQYF. The CDR3 DNA is TGTGCCAGCTCATCGAGACAGGACAGCACAGATACGCAGTATTTT.

The chain is built from TRBV27 and TRBJ2-7, with D perhaps TRBD1 (6 bases). Trimming cost V 6 bases and J 1 base, with 19 bases left between them. This CDR3 has 16 amino acids. Germline assignment: CDR1 MNHEY and CDR2 SMNVEV (reference sequence). CDR3 nucleotides: TGTGCCAGCAGCGACGGGACCAGGGGAAGGTCCTACGAGCAGTACTTC. Amino acid sequence: CASSDGTRGRSYEQYF.

The chain joins TRBV6-6 to TRBJ1-1; the D is unclear. This CDR3 region has 13 residues. Germline lookup yields CDR1 MNHNY and CDR2 SVGAGI (reference sequence). The V end was cut by 3 bases, the J end by 1 base, with 6 bases between. This CDR3 is CASSYAGNTEAFF. The CDR3 DNA reads TGTGCCAGCAGTTATGCAGGGAACACTGAAGCTTTCTTT.

This sequence joins TRBV18 and TRBJ2-5; D remains unclear. With 4 bases removed from V and 4 bases from J, the gap between germline ends came to 4 bases. The CDR3 is 11 residues long. CDR1 KGHSH and CDR2 LQKENI come from the germline V gene. The CDR3 reads CASSQGETQYF. CDR3 coding DNA: TGTGCCAGCTCACAAGGAGAGACCCAGTACTTC.

CDR3 sequence: CASSFDETGSEQYF. Here the CDR3 DNA reads TGTGCCAGCAGCTTCGATGAAACAGGGTCGGAGCAGTACTTC. The chain combines TRBV5-6 with TRBJ2-7; D might be TRBD1 (6 bases). CDR3 length: 14 amino acids. CDR1 and CDR2 (germline): SGHDT, YYEEEE. Trimming shortened V by 2 bases and J by 7 bases, and 16 bases separated the two germline ends.

This chain links TRBV6-1 with TRBJ2-7; 10 bases align to TRBD1. The CDR3 extends over 16 amino acids. The junction had 12 bases not matched to a gene; V was cut back by 3 bases and J by 7 bases. Germline V gene data show CDR1 as MNHNS and CDR2 as SASEGT. The CDR3 spells CASSDWNRDRGREQYF. The CDR3 bases are TGTGCCAGCAGTGATTGGAACCGGGACAGGGGAAGGGAGCAGTACTTC.

This clone was seen once. The chain employs TRBV18 and TRBJ2-7; weak D call: TRBD2 (6 bases). The CDR3 covers 15 residues. Germline loops: CDR1 KGHSH, CDR2 LQKENI. Trimming pared 0 bases from V and 7 bases from J, leaving 16 bases between. CDR3 nucleotides: TGTGCCAGCTCACCACCGGGACCTAGCGTACCAGAGCAGTACTTC. It yields the protein CASSPPGPSVPEQYF.

The chain employs TRBV7-9 and TRBJ1-2, with TRBD1 matching 7 bases. The CDR3 totals 15 residues. Germline V lookup: CDR1 SEHNR, CDR2 FQNEAQ (reference sequence). V shed 5 bases, J shed 5 bases, and the junction held 11 bases outside the gene matches. CDR3: CASSLPGQSEYGYTF. The DNA of the CDR3 is TGTGCCAGCAGCCTGCCGGGACAGAGCGAGTATGGCTACACCTTC.

This chain joins TRBV30 and TRBJ1-6, with TRBD1 as a possible D gene (5 bases). V lost 4 bases and J lost 7, with 8 bases in between. This CDR3 comprises 12 residues. Germline CDR1 is GTSNPN and CDR2 is SVGIG (reference sequence). This CDR3 is CAWTGGNSPLHF. The CDR3 nucleotides are TGTGCCTGGACGGGGGGGAATTCACCCCTCCACTTT.

The chain joins TRBV5-5 to TRBJ1-5, with 7 bases identical to TRBD1. The CDR3 has 15 amino acids. CDR1 is SGHKS, CDR2 YYEKEE, per germline (reference sequence). V shed 0 bases, J shed 4 bases, and the junction held 4 bases outside the gene matches. The CDR3 reads CASSLGDRDNQPQHF. The CDR3, as DNA: TGTGCCAGCAGCTTGGGTGACAGGGATAATCAGCCCCAGCATTTT.

This chain links TRBV5-5 with TRBJ2-7, with D perhaps matching TRBD2 (5 bases). This CDR3 has 12 residues. Germline CDR1 is SGHKS and CDR2 is YYEKEE (reference sequence). V gave up 4 bases and J gave up 4 bases, with 9 bases separating them. CDR3 in DNA: TGTGCCAGCAGCATTGGAGGATACGAGCAGTACTTC. Translating it yields CASSIGGYEQYF.

This chain connects TRBV6-1 to TRBJ2-3; D is possibly TRBD1 or TRBD2 (5 bases each). Germline V gene sequence: CDR1 MNHNS, CDR2 SASEGT. This CDR3 has 15 amino acids. The V and J ends lost 0 bases and 1 base respectively, with 8 bases between them. The CDR3 DNA follows: TGTGCCAGCAGTGAAGCAGGGACGGGCACAGATACGCAGTATTTT. This encodes CASSEAGTGTDTQYF.

This clone appeared once. The V and J genes are TRBV2 and TRBJ2-7; weak D call: TRBD2 (6 bases). CDR3 length equals 13 residues. The V end was cut by 5 bases, the J end by 6 bases, with 14 bases between. Germline values: CDR1 SNHLY, CDR2 FYNNEI. In DNA form, the CDR3 reads TGTGCCAGCAGTCCCTTAGCGGCGGGCGAGCAGTACTTC. It translates to CASSPLAAGEQYF.

The J gene is TRBJ2-7, the V gene TRBV29-1, with D hard to call. This CDR3 is 11 amino acids long. The germline V and J ends were trimmed by 3 bases and 0 bases, with 3 bases remaining between them. Germline-derived CDR1 and CDR2 are SQVTM and ANQGSEA. CDR3 residues: CSVEVSYEQYF. CDR3 nucleotides: TGCAGCGTTGAGGTCTCCTACGAGCAGTACTTC.

The chain recombines TRBV10-2 with TRBJ1-1; D is undetermined. Germline lookup yields CDR1 WSHSY and CDR2 SAAADI. V was pared by 8 bases and J by 1 base, with 11 bases between. This CDR3 has 13 residues. The CDR3 is CASGQDGNTEAFF. The CDR3 DNA follows: TGCGCCAGCGGGCAGGACGGGAACACTGAAGCTTTCTTT.

This clone was recorded a few times. The chain carries TRBV30 and TRBJ1-1; no definite D call. Germline V gene data show CDR1 as GTSNPN and CDR2 as SVGIG (reference sequence). The CDR3 loop spans 13 amino acids. With 4 bases removed from V and 1 base from J, the gap between germline ends came to 10 bases. CDR3 sequence (DNA): TGTGCCTGGACAGGCAGACAGAACACTGAAGCTTTCTTT. It encodes CAWTGRQNTEAFF.

The rearrangement uses TRBV4-1 and TRBJ1-4, with D hard to call. The CDR3 is made up of 13 amino acids. Trimming shortened V by 0 bases and J by 10 bases, and 9 bases separated the two germline ends. The germline V gene has CDR1 MGHRA and CDR2 YSYEKL. The CDR3 DNA reads TGCGCCAGCAGCCAAGAAGGCCCTGGAAAACTGTTTTTT. This sequence encodes CASSQEGPGKLFF.

This clone was counted once. This chain links TRBV10-3 with TRBJ1-1; 8 nucleotides line up with TRBD1. The CDR3 runs 16 residues. Germline V lookup: CDR1 ENHRY, CDR2 SYGVKD. Losses at the gene ends were 4 bases for V and 1 base for J; bases not matched to a gene: 8. This CDR3 reads CAISGTGGLGNTEAFF. The DNA for the CDR3 is TGTGCCATCAGTGGAACAGGGGGTTTGGGGAACACTGAAGCTTTCTTT.